Presented here are 12 T cell receptor beta chains from one specimen sequenced in a study of cytomegalovirus exposure and HLA in healthy donors. With 60 Vbeta and 13 Jbeta primers, the PCR was carried out. TCRdb keeps only in-frame clones here, not all; method: immunoSEQ multiplex PCR. This sample yields approximately 150,000 clones, of which over 70% are seen a single time; roughly 1.4% belongs to the top ten. Sample: PBMCs. These receptors came from a man over 45 in good health and CMV-seropositive.

In DNA, the CDR3 is TGTGCCACCGCTCGAACAGGGATCAACTATGGCTACACCTTC. Amino acids: CATARTGINYGYTF. The chain recombines TRBV6-5 with TRBJ1-2; TRBD1 is a possible D gene (6 bases). This CDR3 comprises 14 residues. V was pared by 10 bases and J by 2 bases, with 17 bases between. The germline V gene has CDR1 MNHEY and CDR2 SVGAGI.

The chain links TRBV7-2 to TRBJ2-3; D is perhaps TRBD2 (6 bases). This CDR3 has 14 amino acids. The V end was cut by 6 bases, the J end by 6 bases, with 16 bases between. Per germline, CDR1 SGHTA and CDR2 FQGNSA. CDR3 DNA: TGTGCCAGCAGGAGAGGGAGCGCGGGGGATACGCAGTATTTT. Encoded protein: CASRRGSAGDTQYF.

This clone is a singleton in its sample. The chain links TRBV27 to TRBJ2-4; D might be TRBD2 (5 bases). This CDR3 region has 14 residues. Trimming pared 6 bases from V and 6 bases from J, leaving 15 bases between. The V gene's germline CDR1 is MNHEY and CDR2 SMNVEV (reference sequence). In nucleotides, the CDR3 is TGTGCCAGCAGCACCAGGCTAGCCCTAAACATTCAGTACTTC. Its protein product is CASSTRLALNIQYF.

The CDR3 DNA is TGCGCCAGCAGCTTGGGGGGGGTAGGCACAGATACGCAGTATTTT. Its translation: CASSLGGVGTDTQYF. J is TRBJ2-3 and V is TRBV5-1; TRBD2 is a possible D gene (6 bases). This CDR3 spans 15 amino acids. V was shortened by 0 bases and J by 1 base, with 9 bases between the two germline ends. The germline V gene has CDR1 SGHRS and CDR2 YFSETQ.

Regarding this clone: One end of the junction varies from germline; a read error may be responsible. V and J are TRBV6-1 and TRBJ2-1; D is undetermined. This CDR3 region has 16 residues. CDR1 is MNHNS and CDR2 is SASEGT in the germline V gene. The chain's CDR3 is CASSEAPYSSYNEQFF. Written as DNA, the CDR3 is TGTGCCAGCAGCGAAGCCCCGTACAGCTCCTACAATGAGCAGTTCTTC.

V is TRBV2 and J is TRBJ1-5; 7 bases are a match to TRBD1. V lost 4 bases to trimming and J lost 3 bases; unmatched junction nucleotides: 6. The CDR3 spans 15 residues. Germline loops: CDR1 SNHLY, CDR2 FYNNEI. The CDR3 region is CASSARGPLNQPQHF. The CDR3 DNA reads as TGTGCCAGCAGTGCTAGGGGGCCGCTCAATCAGCCCCAGCATTTT.

The table lists this clone with a few counts. The chain employs TRBV2 and TRBJ2-5, with 10 bases matching TRBD1. Unmatched junction bases numbered 11, after V lost 2 bases and J lost 5 bases. Per germline, CDR1 SNHLY and CDR2 FYNNEI. The CDR3 sequence is 17 residues long. In DNA, the CDR3 is TGTGCCAGCAGTGAAATCTCTTTGGGACAGGGGAAGGAGACCCAGTACTTC. Amino acid sequence: CASSEISLGQGKETQYF.

This chain connects TRBV7-8 to TRBJ2-1, with D possibly matching TRBD2 (6 bases). Germline assignment: CDR1 SGHVS and CDR2 FQNEAQ. The CDR3 is made up of 17 amino acids. The germline V and J ends were trimmed by 4 bases and 4 bases, with 20 bases remaining between them. CDR3 in DNA: TGTGCCAGCAGCTCGGGGGTAGGACAAGGGTATTACAATGAGCAGTTCTTC. It specifies CASSSGVGQGYYNEQFF.

The V call is TRBV21-1, the J call TRBJ2-7; TRBD1 is the table's D call and was not checked against the DNA. TRBV21-1 is a documented pseudogene. The CDR3 is made up of 11 amino acids. The CDR3, as DNA: TGTGCCAGCAGCAAATCAGGGGAGCAGTACTTC. Translation: CASSKSGEQYF.

The rearrangement links TRBV7-9 to TRBJ1-2; D ambiguous. Looked up from germline, CDR1 is SEHNR and CDR2 is FQNEAQ (reference sequence). The CDR3 extends over 14 amino acids. Trimming removed 6 bases from V and 1 base from J, with 12 bases in between. In DNA, the CDR3 is TGTGCCAGCAGACCCTCGGGGAGTAACTATGGCTACACCTTC. This translates into CASRPSGSNYGYTF.

The V call is TRBV6-5, the J call TRBJ2-5; 7 nucleotides match TRBD2. Per germline, CDR1 MNHEY and CDR2 SVGAGI. J lost 1 base, V lost 1 base, and 3 bases had no gene match. The CDR3 has 15 amino acids. CDR3: CASSYLASGQETQYF. DNA of the CDR3: TGTGCCAGCAGTTACTTGGCTAGCGGCCAAGAGACCCAGTACTTC.

A single count supports this clone. J is TRBJ2-1 and V is TRBV6-5; no clear D gene. Between the trimmed V and J ends, which lost 6 bases and 2 bases, there was a span of 14 bases. CDR1 is MNHEY, CDR2 SVGAGI, per germline. CDR3 size: 15 residues. CDR3 sequence (DNA): TGTGCCAGCAGAGAGAGGCCCCATCCCTACAATGAGCAGTTCTTC. It specifies CASRERPHPYNEQFF.